This section outlines one T cell receptor (beta chain) sequence together with its context. The entry originates in a study of PD-L1 blockade in urothelial cancer. In germline, CDR1 is LNHDA, CDR2 SQIVND (reference sequence). CDR3 length: 13 residues. The V end lost 3 bases, the J end lost 4 bases, and 9 bases lay between the germline ends. Time point of the sample: pretreatment peripheral blood. Locally advanced or metastatic urothelial carcinoma affected all patients. Each individual provided 1 to 8 samples (taken pretreatment and on-treatment). TCRdb keeps only in-frame clones here, not all; method: immunoSEQ multiplex PCR. The data contain 60,000 or so clones, around 86% of them singletons.

This clonotype was sampled from a man aged 70-80 years with urothelial cancer. The J gene is TRBJ2-5, the V gene TRBV19, with D perhaps matching TRBD2 (6 bases). The sample was PBMCs, taken around atezolizumab (anti-PD-L1) treatment. The CDR3 DNA is TGTGCCAGTAGTATGGAGCGGGCAGAGACCCAGTACTTC. It encodes CASSMERAETQYF.